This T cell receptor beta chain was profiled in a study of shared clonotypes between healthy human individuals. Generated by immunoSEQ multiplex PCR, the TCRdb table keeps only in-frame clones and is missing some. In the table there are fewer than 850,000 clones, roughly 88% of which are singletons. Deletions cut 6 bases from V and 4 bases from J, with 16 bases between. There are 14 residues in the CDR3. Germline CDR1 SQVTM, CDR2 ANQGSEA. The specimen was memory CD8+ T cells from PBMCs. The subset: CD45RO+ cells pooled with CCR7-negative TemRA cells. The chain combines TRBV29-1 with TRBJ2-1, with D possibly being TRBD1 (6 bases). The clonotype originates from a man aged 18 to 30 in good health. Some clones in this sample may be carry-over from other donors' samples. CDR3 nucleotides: TGCAGCGTCCTTACAGGGATACAATACAATGAGCAGTTCTTC. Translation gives CSVLTGIQYNEQFF.